The 21 T cell receptor beta chains below were found in one sample sequenced in a study of blood T cell repertoires in COVID-19. This table comes from immunoSEQ multiplex PCR, and its TCRdb copy is limited to in-frame clones, with some not included. The repertoire has roughly 180,000 clones, around four fifths of them found once; the top ten carry roughly 5%. Source material: peripheral blood. The receptors come from a young woman with acute or convalescent COVID-19.

This chain links TRBV27 with TRBJ1-1, with TRBD1 as a possible D gene (6 bases). Trimming took 5 bases from V and 8 from J, leaving 24 bases between them. The CDR3 has 16 residues. The V gene's germline CDR1 is MNHEY and CDR2 SMNVEV (reference sequence). CDR3: CASSPYSWGRDPEAFF. CDR3 in DNA: TGTGCCAGCAGTCCCTACTCATGGGGGCGCGATCCGGAAGCTTTCTTT.

J is TRBJ1-1 and V is TRBV11-2; D call uncertain. CDR3 length: 14 amino acids. Germline V gene lookup returns CDR1 SGHAT and CDR2 FQNNGV. The germline V and J ends were trimmed by 5 bases and 0 bases, with 10 bases remaining between them. This chain's CDR3 is CASSLLRMNTEAFF. DNA of the CDR3: TGTGCCAGCAGCCTCCTCAGGATGAACACTGAAGCTTTCTTT.

This chain joins TRBV28 and TRBJ2-7; 7 bases are a match to TRBD2. The CDR3 contains 13 residues. V shed 10 bases and J 4 bases; nucleotides not matched to a gene: 10. Per the germline V gene, CDR1 is MDHEN and CDR2 is SYDVKM. The CDR3 DNA sequence: TGTGCCACCGGCCGAGGGAGGGGATACGAGCAGTACTTC. Amino acid sequence: CATGRGRGYEQYF.

The chain joins TRBV6-2 or TRBV6-3 to TRBJ1-1; the D gene is possibly TRBD1 (6 bases). The length of the CDR3 is 14 residues. Germline CDR1 is MNHEY and CDR2 is SVGEGT. V lost 5 bases and J lost 6, with 16 bases in between. CDR3 in amino acids: CASSPNRVQAEAFF. The DNA for the CDR3 is TGTGCCAGCAGTCCAAACAGGGTGCAGGCTGAAGCTTTCTTT.

The chain is built from TRBV19 and TRBJ2-1, with 16 bases matching TRBD2. CDR1 LNHDA and CDR2 SQIVND come from the germline V gene (reference sequence). The CDR3 contains 15 residues. The V and J ends lost 4 bases and 9 bases, in that order; junction bases with no gene match: 3. CDR3 sequence (DNA): TGTGCCAGTAGTACGGGACTAGCGGGGGGGCTTGAGCAGTTCTTC. Its translation: CASSTGLAGGLEQFF.

The chain couples TRBV7-2 to TRBJ2-5; D is unclear. The CDR3 is 13 amino acids. V dropped 5 bases and J dropped 4 bases, with 11 bases sitting between them. From germline, CDR1 is SGHTA and CDR2 FQGNSA. The CDR3 region has the DNA TGTGCCAGCAGCCCGACCGGGTCAGAGACCCAGTACTTC. Translating it yields CASSPTGSETQYF.

This chain connects TRBV9 to TRBJ1-4, with a possible D match to TRBD1 (5 bases). From germline, CDR1 is SGDLS and CDR2 YYNGEE. This CDR3 has 16 residues. The V gene lost 4 bases and the J gene lost 4 bases, with 17 bases spanning the gap. This chain's CDR3 is CASSPRPSGGNEKLFF. The CDR3 bases are TGTGCCAGCAGCCCACGACCCAGCGGGGGTAATGAAAAACTGTTTTTT.

The chain employs TRBV4-2 and TRBJ2-3; 8 nucleotides align to TRBD2. The V and J ends lost 4 bases and 2 bases, in that order; junction bases with no gene match: 11. CDR3 length: 17 amino acids. CDR1 is LGHNA, CDR2 YNFKEQ, per germline. CDR3 in amino acids: CASSRESRGVSTDTQYF. Written as DNA, the CDR3 is TGTGCCAGCAGCCGCGAGTCGCGGGGGGTTTCCACAGATACGCAGTATTTT.

The table lists this clone with a few counts. The rearrangement links TRBV11-2 to TRBJ2-7; tentative D call: TRBD1 (5 bases). Germline V CDR1 and CDR2: SGHAT, FQNNGV. V was clipped by 1 base and J by 1 base, with 8 bases between them. The length of the CDR3 is 14 residues. CDR3 nucleotide sequence: TGTGCCAGCAGCTTAGGTAGACAGTCCTACGAGCAGTACTTC. Its protein product is CASSLGRQSYEQYF.

The J gene is TRBJ2-3, the V gene TRBV7-9; 7 bases fit TRBD2. Germline trimming cut 3 bases from V and 2 bases from J; bases unmatched to any gene: 5. The CDR3 is made up of 15 amino acids. Germline V lookup: CDR1 SEHNR, CDR2 FQNEAQ (reference sequence). Written as DNA, the CDR3 is TGTGCCAGCAGCTTGGGGGGGTCCCTCACAGATACGCAGTATTTT. Its protein product is CASSLGGSLTDTQYF.

The chain links TRBV7-8 to TRBJ1-2; perhaps TRBD1 as D (6 bases). The germline V and J ends were trimmed by 1 base and 0 bases, with 15 bases remaining between them. The germline gives CDR1 SGHVS, CDR2 FQNEAQ. The CDR3 has 17 residues. The CDR3 reads CASSLGGGLWANYGYTF. In DNA, the CDR3 is TGTGCCAGCAGCTTAGGCGGGGGGCTGTGGGCTAACTATGGCTACACCTTC.

The chain combines TRBV7-9 with TRBJ1-2; possible D gene TRBD1, 6 bases. Looked up from germline, CDR1 is SEHNR and CDR2 is FQNEAQ (reference sequence). V was cut by 3 bases and J by 1 base, with 15 bases left in between. This CDR3 contains 16 residues. CDR3 DNA: TGTGCCAGCAGCTTTACAGGGCAGGATCTTAACTATGGCTACACCTTC. Translated, it gives CASSFTGQDLNYGYTF.

V is TRBV7-9 and J is TRBJ2-5; D gene uncertain. Germline V lookup: CDR1 SEHNR, CDR2 FQNEAQ (reference sequence). The CDR3 is 13 amino acids. V was shortened by 1 base and J by 5 bases, with 8 bases between the two germline ends. CDR3 region: CASSLGYQETQYF. CDR3 coding DNA: TGTGCCAGCAGCTTAGGGTATCAGGAGACCCAGTACTTC. The full variable domain, completed using reference TRBV7-9 and TRBJ2-5, is DTGVSQNPRHKITKRGQNVTFRCDPISEHNRLYWYRQTLGQGPEFLTYFQNEAQLEKSRLLSDRFSAERPKGSFSTLEIQRTEQGDSAMYLCASSLGYQETQYFGPGTRLLVL.

The chain is built from TRBV28 and TRBJ1-4; 10 bases match TRBD1. The CDR3 is 17 residues long. V trimming: 6 bases; J trimming: 7 bases; junction bases outside the gene matches: 14. Germline CDR1 MDHEN, CDR2 SYDVKM. Here the CDR3 DNA reads TGTGCCAGCAGCCTCGCGTCTGCCGGGACAGGGGTTGAAAAACTGTTTTTT. Protein: CASSLASAGTGVEKLFF. Variable domain in full (rest from reference TRBV28 and TRBJ1-4): DVKVTQSSRYLVKRTGEKVFLECVQDMDHENMFWYRQDPGLGLRLIYFSYDVKMKEKGDIPEGYSVSREKKERFSLILESASTNQTSMYLCASSLASAGTGVEKLFFGSGTQLSVL.

In DNA, the CDR3 is TGTGCCAGCAGTTCCAGGACAGGGGACGAAAAACTGTTTTTT. Translated, it gives CASSSRTGDEKLFF. This chain joins TRBV6-2 or TRBV6-3 and TRBJ1-4, with TRBD1 matching over 9 bases. Per the germline V gene, CDR1 is MNHEY and CDR2 is SVGEGT. Trimming cost V 4 bases and J 8 bases; bases outside gene matches: 5. This CDR3 has 14 amino acids.

The count of this clone is one. This sequence joins TRBV27 and TRBJ1-2; 8 bases line up with TRBD1. The CDR3 covers 13 residues. Trimming at V came to 5 bases and at J to 8 bases, leaving 7 bases not matched to a gene. Germline loops: CDR1 MNHEY, CDR2 SMNVEV (reference sequence). This CDR3 is CASSPGTGLGYTF. The CDR3 DNA is TGTGCCAGCAGTCCCGGGACAGGCCTGGGCTACACCTTC.

V and J are TRBV10-3 and TRBJ1-4; a possible D gene is TRBD1 (6 bases). The germline gives CDR1 ENHRY, CDR2 SYGVKD. The CDR3 spans 16 residues. The V end lost 5 bases, the J end lost 3 bases, and 16 bases lay between the germline ends. The CDR3 protein is CAISRGGEGANEKLFF. DNA for the CDR3: TGTGCCATCAGTCGCGGGGGCGAGGGGGCTAATGAAAAACTGTTTTTT.

This clone was observed a handful of times. CDR3 DNA: TGTGCCATCAAGCACTTGAGCGACAGGGGGCATGGCAATCAGCCCCAGCATTTT. Residues: CAIKHLSDRGHGNQPQHF. The V and J genes are TRBV10-3 and TRBJ1-5, with 10 bases that match TRBD1. CDR1 ENHRY and CDR2 SYGVKD come from the germline V gene. After removal of 7 bases from V and 2 bases from J, the junction contained 14 bases not matched to a gene. The CDR3 loop spans 18 amino acids.

The chain links TRBV5-4 to TRBJ2-3; a weak D match, TRBD1 (6 bases). Trimming stripped 3 bases from V and 5 bases from J, with 13 bases between. CDR1 SGHNT and CDR2 YYREEE come from the germline V gene (reference sequence). The CDR3 is made up of 14 amino acids. This CDR3 reads CASSSGHLVDTQYF. The CDR3 bases are TGTGCCAGCAGCTCGGGACATCTGGTAGATACGCAGTATTTT.

In this sample, this clone turned up a few times. The chain links TRBV3-1 (or the pseudogene TRBV3-2) to TRBJ2-3; 14 bases are a match to TRBD2. The germline V gene encodes CDR1 LGHDT and CDR2 YNNKEL (reference sequence). CDR3 length equals 20 residues. Losses at the gene ends were 1 base for V and 2 bases for J; bases not matched to a gene: 11. The CDR3 reads CASSQAPTSGGAGYTDTQYF. The DNA for the CDR3 is TGTGCCAGCAGCCAAGCCCCGACTAGCGGGGGGGCAGGGTACACAGATACGCAGTATTTT.

V gene TRBV4-3 combines with J gene TRBJ1-2, with TRBD1 matching 9 bases. Germline V lookup: CDR1 LGHNA, CDR2 YSLEER. The CDR3 covers 15 residues. V shed 1 base, J shed 8 bases, and the junction held 8 bases outside the gene matches. The CDR3, as DNA: TGCGCCAGCAGCCAAGTCGGGACAGGGCTTGGGGGCTACACCTTC. Translated, it gives CASSQVGTGLGGYTF.